This TCR beta chain emerged from a study of tumour-infiltrating T cells in Burkitt lymphoma. Study at large: Survival, overall and progression-free, tracked with productive clonality.

Germline V gene data show CDR1 as SGDLS and CDR2 as YYNGEE. The CDR3 is 13 amino acids. With 7 bases removed from V and 3 bases from J, the gap between germline ends came to 13 bases. The data were produced by immunoSEQ multiplex PCR, yet TCRdb's version contains in-frame clones alone and is incomplete. This sample has 13,000 to 15,000 clones, with roughly 74% found just once. This TCR was sampled from a human donor with diffuse large B-cell lymphoma. The source material was tumor tissue. The gene calls are TRBV9 and TRBJ1-2, with D possibly matching TRBD1 (5 bases). The CDR3 DNA reads as TGTGCCAGCTGGGCGGGGCCCTACTATGGCTACACCTTC. It codes for CASWAGPYYGYTF.